The entry below describes one TCR beta chain. As yet, its antigen is unknown. The DNA is left out, because the CDR3 cannot be placed on it with certainty; the CDR3 is given as TCRdb lists it. Authors of the study amplified TCR beta CDR3 regions from RNA transcripts. Researchers ran a first-round RT-PCR on the TCR CDR3 using the HTBI primer set. TCRdb re-analysed the multiplex PCR reads in MiXCR, keeping a single row per CDR3 protein. The sample holds under 400,000 distinct CDR3 sequences, about 20% seen once. This entry belongs to a study of T cells in Graves' hyperthyroidism and ophthalmopathy. General study points: Blood held most thyroid clonotypes expanded above 0.001 frequency. Ophthalmopathy was model-predicted a median 6.5 months pre-onset.

The CDR3 contains 22 residues when both ends are counted. The V gene's germline CDR1 is MNHNS and CDR2 SASEGT. Hyperthyroidism had been newly diagnosed in patients aged 18 to 65, and its duration was under 2 months. Exclusions: uncontrolled infection, other autoimmune disease, pregnancy, lactation. The gene calls are TRBV6-1 and TRBJ1-2; TRBD1 is taken as the D call from the table, unchecked against the DNA. Sample: blood. This sequence originates from a woman between 50 and 59 years old with Graves' hyperthyroidism. CDR3 sequence reads: CGDLCTSVPARMGQGLFRGYTF.